A selection of T cell receptor beta chains follows, all from one sample in a study of cytomegalovirus exposure and HLA in healthy donors. Produced via immunoSEQ multiplex PCR; TCRdb's table is partial and in-frame only. The table shows roughly 120,000 clones, with around 75% occurring only once. The sample consisted of PBMCs. The receptors were sampled from a man aged 55 to 70 in good health and CMV-seropositive. The CDR3 runs from the conserved cysteine through the conserved F or W. D genes are given only for firm matches. Clone size is stated in some rows and not others, as once, few, many or a class when expanded.

TRBD2	TRBV28	TRBJ2-3	NA	TGTGCCAGCAGTTTCCCTTCCCGGGGGGGCGCAGATACGCAGTATTTT	CASSFPSRGGADTQYF
TRBD1	TRBV30	TRBJ2-2	NA	TGTGCCTCACCGGGACAGGGGGACACCGGGGAGCTGTTTTTT	CASPGQGDTGELFF
TRBD1	TRBV5-1	TRBJ2-1	NA	TGCGCCAGCAGCTGGCAATACAGGGGGACTTTCCCCTACAATGAGCAGTTCTTC	CASSWQYRGTFPYNEQFF
NA	TRBV15	TRBJ1-1	NA	TGTGCCACCAGCAGAGATCTCGGTAACACTGAAGCTTTCTTT	CATSRDLGNTEAFF
NA	TRBV2	TRBJ2-5	NA	TGTGCGAACGACAGGGAGACCCAGTACTTC	CANDRETQYF
NA	TRBV30	TRBJ2-7	NA	TGTGCCTGTACCCCCCCGGAGGAAAACTCCTACGAGCAGTACTTC	CACTPPEENSYEQYF
TRBD2	TRBV5-1	TRBJ2-5	NA	TGCGCCAGCATGGGGAGGGTAGGCAACCAAGAGACCCAGTACTTC	CASMGRVGNQETQYF
NA	TRBV29-1	TRBJ2-2	NA	TGCAGCGTTGGCCACACGAACACCGGGGAGCTGTTTTTT	CSVGHTNTGELFF
NA	TRBV2	TRBJ1-5	once	TGTGCCAGCAGTGATCAGGGAGGGGATCAGCCCCAGCATTTT	CASSDQGGDQPQHF
NA	TRBV6-6	TRBJ2-1	NA	TGTGCCAGCAGGATCCGGGGTTCGTATGATGAGCAGTTCTTC	CASRIRGSYDEQFF
NA	TRBV4-1	TRBJ2-7	NA	TGCGCCAGCAGCCAACATGGAGGCACCTACGAGCAGTACTTC	CASSQHGGTYEQYF
NA	TRBV7-9	TRBJ2-6	NA	TGTGCCAGCAGCTTACCGGGCTCTGGGGCCAACGTCCTGACTTTC	CASSLPGSGANVLTF
TRBD2	TRBV29-1	TRBJ2-5	NA	TGCAGCGTTGGGAAGGGCGGGAGGTCGGAGACCCAGTACTTC	CSVGKGGRSETQYF
TRBD2	TRBV9	TRBJ2-1	few	TGTGCCAGCAGCTTGAGACTAGCGGGGGGCAATGAGCAGTTCTTC	CASSLRLAGGNEQFF
TRBD2	TRBV5-8	TRBJ2-4	NA	TGTGCCAGCAGCCCCGGCGGGGGGCCCATCCGGGGAGACATTCAGTACTTC	CASSPGGGPIRGDIQYF
NA	TRBV28	TRBJ1-2	NA	TGTGCCAGCAGTTCCCTTTACACGGAGGATTACTATGGCTACACCTTC	CASSSLYTEDYYGYTF
TRBD1	TRBV30	TRBJ1-5	once	TGTGCCTGGAAGGGACAGGGGGCGAGGCAGCCCCAGCATTTT	CAWKGQGARQPQHF
NA	TRBV19	TRBJ1-5	NA	TGTGCCAGTAGTTCAGGACAGCAGAGAAATCAGCCCCAGCATTTT	CASSSGQQRNQPQHF
TRBD1	TRBV4-2	TRBJ1-6	NA	TGTGCCAGCAGCGCCGTAAAGGGGGCCGTCTCCTATAATTCACCCCTCCACTTT	CASSAVKGAVSYNSPLHF
NA	TRBV4-2	TRBJ2-3	NA	TGTGCCAGCAGCCAAGACTCCGTTAGCACAGATACGCAGTATTTT	CASSQDSVSTDTQYF
NA	TRBV10-2	TRBJ1-2	NA	TGCGCCAGCACCCTGGGACTTTCTAACTATGGCTACACCTTC	CASTLGLSNYGYTF
NA	TRBV7-3	TRBJ2-7	NA	TGTGCCAGCAGCCCTCCCACAGGGAGCTACGAGCAGTACTTC	CASSPPTGSYEQYF
NA	TRBV7-9	TRBJ2-1	NA	TGTGCCAGCAGCTTAGCGCTAAAGCGCTCCAGCTACAATGAGCAGTTCTTC	CASSLALKRSSYNEQFF
NA	TRBV2	TRBJ2-4	NA	TGTGCCAGCAGTGAGGGCAGGGCAAACATTCAGTACTTC	CASSEGRANIQYF
TRBD1	TRBV18	TRBJ2-1	NA	TGTGCCAGCTCTCGGGACAGGGGGAACATCAATGAGCAGTTCTTC	CASSRDRGNINEQFF
NA	TRBV6-5	TRBJ1-6	NA	TGTGCCAGCAGTTACTCTAGCTTCAGGGAAAATTCACCCCTCCACTTT	CASSYSSFRENSPLHF
NA	TRBV7-8	TRBJ2-7	NA	TGTGCCAGCAGCGAACAGAGCTACGAGCAGTACTTC	CASSEQSYEQYF
TRBD1	TRBV19	TRBJ1-3	NA	TGTGCCAGTGGGGACAGGTTTGTCTCTGGAAACACCATATATTTT	CASGDRFVSGNTIYF
TRBD1	TRBV18	TRBJ1-4	NA	TGTGCCAGCTCACTACGACAGGGGGATAATGAAAAACTGTTTTTT	CASSLRQGDNEKLFF
NA	TRBV2	TRBJ1-5	NA	TGTGCCAGCAGAGCCTTAGCGTTCAATCAGCCCCAGCATTTT	CASRALAFNQPQHF
NA	TRBV6-1	TRBJ1-2	few	TGTGCCAGCAGTGTCGACAGCTACCGTGGCTACACCTTC	CASSVDSYRGYTF
NA	TRBV2	TRBJ1-6	NA	TGTGCCAGCAAGGGGAGGGATTCACCCCTCCACTTT	CASKGRDSPLHF
TRBD1	TRBV4-1	TRBJ2-5	NA	TGCGCCAGCAGCCACGTACAGGGGGCGGGGGAGACCCAGTACTTC	CASSHVQGAGETQYF
NA	TRBV29-1	TRBJ1-3	NA	TGCAGCGTCCGACATATTCCTGGAAACACCATATATTTT	CSVRHIPGNTIYF
NA	TRBV5-1	TRBJ2-7	few	TGCGCCAGCAGCTTGACGCCTACCTACGAGCAGTACTTC	CASSLTPTYEQYF
NA	TRBV23-1	TRBJ1-2	NA	TGCGCCAGCAGTCGCCCCGCGGATGGCTACACCTTC	CASSRPADGYTF
NA	TRBV30	TRBJ1-1	NA	TGTGCCTGGAGTGCTGGACAGTTGGCTGAAGCTTTCTTT	CAWSAGQLAEAFF
NA	TRBV5-4	TRBJ2-2	NA	TGTGCCAGCAGCAAACAGGGTCCCGGGGAGCTGTTTTTT	CASSKQGPGELFF
NA	TRBV7-9	TRBJ1-6	NA	TGTGCCAGCAGCTTAGACACTTCACCCCTCCACTTT	CASSLDTSPLHF
TRBD1	TRBV2	TRBJ1-4	NA	TGTGCCAGCTCGTCCGGGACAGTTAATGAAAAACTGTTTTTT	CASSSGTVNEKLFF
NA	TRBV11-3	TRBJ2-3	NA	TGTGCCAGCAGCTTAAGCCAAGCCCGCGATACGCAGTATTTT	CASSLSQARDTQYF
TRBD1	TRBV29-1	TRBJ2-7	NA	TGCAGCGTTAGGACAGGGGTCTACGAGCAGTACTTC	CSVRTGVYEQYF
NA	TRBV19	TRBJ2-3	NA	TGTGCCAGTAGTCTAGATACGCAGTATTTT	CASSLDTQYF
TRBD2	TRBV6-1	TRBJ2-3	NA	TGTGCCAGCAGGGTGACTAGCGGACACACAGATACGCAGTATTTT	CASRVTSGHTDTQYF
NA	TRBV29-1	TRBJ2-2	NA	TGCAGCGCGTCCCTAGTAGGCGCCGGGGAGCTGTTTTTT	CSASLVGAGELFF
TRBD2	TRBV27	TRBJ2-7	medium-sized	TGTGCCAGCAGTCCACTCCAGCGGGAAGAGCAGTACTTC	CASSPLQREEQYF
TRBD1	TRBV29-1	TRBJ2-1	NA	TGCAGCGGGACAGGGGGCGGGACGAATGAGCAGTTCTTC	CSGTGGGTNEQFF
NA	TRBV9	TRBJ1-1	NA	TGTGCCAGCAGCCCGCGAGCGGGGGACACTGAAGCTTTCTTT	CASSPRAGDTEAFF
TRBD1	TRBV6-7	TRBJ2-3	NA	TGTGCCAGCAGTTACTGCCAGACAGGGGGGCCCACAGATACGCAGTATTTT	CASSYCQTGGPTDTQYF
NA	TRBV4-1	TRBJ2-7	few	TGCGCCAGCAGCCAATCGACTGCGTACGAGCAGTACTTC	CASSQSTAYEQYF
TRBD1	TRBV7-3	TRBJ1-6	NA	TGTGCCAGCAGCTCCCCAGGGGGCGGAAATTCACCCCTCCACTTT	CASSSPGGGNSPLHF
NA	TRBV6-6	TRBJ1-2	NA	TGTGCCAGCAGTTACCCCGGGTCCTCAACCTTCTATGGCTACACCTTC	CASSYPGSSTFYGYTF
NA	TRBV2	TRBJ2-7	NA	TGTGCCAGCAGCAGGGGTGCGCCCACCTACGAGCAGTACTTC	CASSRGAPTYEQYF
TRBD1	TRBV27	TRBJ2-7	NA	TGTGCCAGCAGTCTAAGACAGGGACGGTACGAGCAGTACTTC	CASSLRQGRYEQYF
NA	TRBV4-2	TRBJ2-2	NA	TGTGCCAGCAGCCGGAGAGCCGGGGAGCTGTTTTTT	CASSRRAGELFF
NA	TRBV10-3	TRBJ2-5	NA	TGTGCCATCAGTAAGGGACAACAAGAGACCCAGTACTTC	CAISKGQQETQYF
NA	TRBV28	TRBJ1-1	few	TGTGCCAGCAGGGAGGGCGGCACTGAAGCTTTCTTT	CASREGGTEAFF